Sequencing of this TCR beta chain was carried out in a study of OX40 agonist ivuxolimab in advanced cancers. Sequencing was performed with immunoSEQ multiplex PCR; in TCRdb, only in-frame clones are kept and a portion is missing. Of around 56,000 clones in the sample, around 89% were seen once. V shed 6 bases and J shed 4 bases, with 12 bases lying between them. The CDR3 contains 14 residues. Germline loops: CDR1 MRHNA, CDR2 SNTAGT. The sample here was CD4+ or CD8+ T cells sorted from blood, taken in a trial of the OX40 agonist ivuxolimab. The clonotype was recovered from an adult with an advanced solid tumor such as melanoma, head and neck, liver or kidney cancer. The chain recombines TRBV6-4 with TRBJ2-2; perhaps TRBD2 as D (5 bases). The CDR3 region is CASREEAVTGELFF. The CDR3 DNA follows: TGTGCCAGCAGAGAGGAGGCGGTCACCGGGGAGCTGTTTTTT.